This T cell receptor beta chain emerged from a study of regulatory T cells in long-lasting Graves disease. Study overall: For a period under 3 months, newly diagnosed Graves' patients had taken antithyroid drugs. Study outcomes and limitations: Segments TRBV28, TRBJ1-2 and TRBJ2-5 showed preferential usage in persistent disease.

Time point defined: newly diagnosed GD, antithyroid drugs for less than 3 months. Extracted PBMC RNA gave rise to the TCR library. Arm-PCR of CDR3 regions and iRepertoire HTBI primers were used to build TCR beta libraries. TCRdb processed the multiplex PCR reads anew with MiXCR; each CDR3 protein has one entry. The sample holds around 400,000 distinct CDR3 sequences, about 15% seen once. CDR1 is SGHNT, CDR2 YYREEE, per germline (reference sequence). This CDR3 has 14 residues. V lost 1 base, J lost 7 bases, and 8 bases stayed unmatched. This clonotype was observed a few times. Antigen unknown. These records were also assigned to another study, of T cells in Graves' hyperthyroidism and ophthalmopathy. Turning to that study: The hyperthyroidism patients had all been newly diagnosed, and their disease duration was under 2 months. Their ages ranged from 18 to 65 years.

V usage is TRBV5-4 and J usage is TRBJ2-7; 7 nucleotides align to TRBD2. Material: peripheral blood mononuclear cells (PBMCs), obtained at new diagnosis, from a patient treated with antithyroid drugs. This receptor was obtained from a woman in her forties with Graves disease. DNA of the CDR3: TGTGCCAGCAGCTTGATAGGGGCTAGCGGTGAGCAGTACTTC. It codes for CASSLIGASGEQYF.